Each of the 9 T cell receptor beta chains below was sequenced from the same sample in a study of neurological immune-mediated disorders. TCRdb independently ran MiXCR on the 5' RACE reads; one entry per CDR3 protein. The sample contains around 46,000 distinct CDR3 sequences, 25% of which appear only once. Sequences were obtained from PBMCs. Receptors were obtained from a woman aged 70-85 years in good health.

This clonotype was seen at least ten times. The chain joins TRBV5-1 to TRBJ1-2; 8 bases line up with TRBD1. CDR3 length: 14 amino acids. V shed 0 bases, J shed 8 bases, and the junction held 6 bases outside the gene matches. Germline V gene data show CDR1 as SGHRS and CDR2 as YFSETQ. The CDR3 DNA is TGCGCCAGCAGCTTGGCAGGGGGCTTTCGAGGCTACACCTTC. Translated, it gives CASSLAGGFRGYTF.

In this sample, this clonotype turned up many times. V usage is TRBV5-1 and J usage is TRBJ2-3; D gene unclear. Germline values: CDR1 SGHRS, CDR2 YFSETQ. The CDR3 sequence is 13 residues long. V lost 3 bases to trimming and J lost 4 bases, with 9 bases between them. The CDR3 bases are TGCGCCAGCAGCTCGGCCGGTGCAGATACGCAGTATTTT. It yields the protein CASSSAGADTQYF.

In this sample, this clonotype turned up many times. The chain combines TRBV4-2 with TRBJ2-7; 11 bases are shared with TRBD2. CDR3 length: 18 amino acids. J gave up 6 bases and V 0 bases, and 13 bases lay outside the gene matches. Germline loops: CDR1 LGHNA, CDR2 YNFKEQ. The CDR3 nucleotides are TGTGCCAGCAGCCAAGATTGGGGACTAGCGGCTCTTGGAGGCGAGCAGTACTTC. This translates into CASSQDWGLAALGGEQYF.

This chain uses TRBV6-5 with TRBJ1-2; D is perhaps TRBD1 (6 bases). The V end lost 2 bases, the J end lost 8 bases, and 12 bases lay between the germline ends. This CDR3 comprises 13 residues. Germline V gene lookup returns CDR1 MNHEY and CDR2 SVGAGI. The CDR3 coding sequence is TGTGCCAGCAGTTACCTGGGGGGCCGAGGCTACACCTTC. Protein: CASSYLGGRGYTF.

The table lists this clonotype with a few counts. A much larger clone lies one base from this, so it may be a read error. The chain employs TRBV20-1 and TRBJ1-1, with D maybe TRBD1 (5 bases). Germline V CDR1 and CDR2: DFQATT, SNEGSKA (reference sequence). V lost 4 bases, J lost 1 base, and 13 bases lay in between. The CDR3 runs 14 residues. Here the CDR3 DNA reads TGCAGTGCTACAAAGAGACAGTGGAACACTGAAGCTTTCTTT. Translated: CSATKRQWNTEAFF.

This clonotype was counted at least ten times. This chain links TRBV20-1 with TRBJ1-1, with 7 bases aligning to TRBD1. Germline V gives CDR1 DFQATT, CDR2 SNEGSKA (reference sequence). This CDR3 spans 16 amino acids. J lost 3 bases, V lost 0 bases, and 10 bases had no gene match. CDR3 bases: TGCAGTGCTAGAGATCCTAGGGGGCGGTTGGACACTGAAGCTTTCTTT. Translation: CSARDPRGRLDTEAFF.

Ten or more counts support this clonotype. The chain recombines TRBV7-2 with TRBJ1-2, with D perhaps TRBD1 (6 bases). V was clipped by 1 base and J by 0 bases, with 6 bases between them. This CDR3 contains 14 residues. Germline CDR1 reads SGHTA; CDR2 reads FQGNSA. The CDR3: CASSLGTANYGYTF. The CDR3 DNA reads TGTGCCAGCAGCTTAGGGACAGCTAACTATGGCTACACCTTC.

This clonotype is medium-sized (0.01 to 0.1%) by share. The genes are TRBV20-1 and TRBJ2-5, with D perhaps TRBD1 or TRBD2 (5 bases each). The CDR3 contains 12 residues. With 8 bases removed from V and 5 bases from J, the gap between germline ends came to 15 bases. Germline V lookup: CDR1 DFQATT, CDR2 SNEGSKA (reference sequence). This CDR3 reads CSSYQGGETQYF. CDR3 coding DNA: TGCAGTTCATATCAGGGCGGGGAGACCCAGTACTTC.

This clonotype showed up many times. This sequence joins TRBV20-1 and TRBJ2-2; D might be TRBD1 (6 bases). V was shortened by 2 bases and J by 4 bases, with 11 bases between the two germline ends. The germline V gene has CDR1 DFQATT and CDR2 SNEGSKA (reference sequence). CDR3 length equals 14 residues. The chain's CDR3 is CSARPTGFTGELFF. CDR3 coding DNA: TGCAGTGCTAGACCCACAGGGTTCACCGGGGAGCTGTTTTTT.